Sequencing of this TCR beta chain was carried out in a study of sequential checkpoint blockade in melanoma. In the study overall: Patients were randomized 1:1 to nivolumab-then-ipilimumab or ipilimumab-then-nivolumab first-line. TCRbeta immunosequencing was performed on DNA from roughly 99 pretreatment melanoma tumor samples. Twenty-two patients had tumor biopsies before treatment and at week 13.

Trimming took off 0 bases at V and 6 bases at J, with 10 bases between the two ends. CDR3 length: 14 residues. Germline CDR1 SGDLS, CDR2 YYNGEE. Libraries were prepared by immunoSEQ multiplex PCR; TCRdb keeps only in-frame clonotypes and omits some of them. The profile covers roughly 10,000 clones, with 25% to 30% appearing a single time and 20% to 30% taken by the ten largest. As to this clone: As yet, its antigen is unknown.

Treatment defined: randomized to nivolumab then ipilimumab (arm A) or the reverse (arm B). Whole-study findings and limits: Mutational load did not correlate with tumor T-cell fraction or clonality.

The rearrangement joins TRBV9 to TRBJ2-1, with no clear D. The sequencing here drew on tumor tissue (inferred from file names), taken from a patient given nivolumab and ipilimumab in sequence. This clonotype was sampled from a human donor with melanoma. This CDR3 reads CASSVAWGGNEQFF. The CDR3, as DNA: TGTGCCAGCAGCGTAGCATGGGGTGGCAATGAGCAGTTCTTC.